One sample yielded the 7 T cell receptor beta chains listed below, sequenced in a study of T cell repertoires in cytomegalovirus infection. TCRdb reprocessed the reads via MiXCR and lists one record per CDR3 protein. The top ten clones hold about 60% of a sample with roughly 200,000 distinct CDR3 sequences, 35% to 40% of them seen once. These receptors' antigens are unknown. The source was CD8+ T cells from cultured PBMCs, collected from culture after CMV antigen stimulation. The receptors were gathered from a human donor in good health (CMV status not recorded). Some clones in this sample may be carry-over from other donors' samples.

Here the CDR3 reads CASSEKTGGVTDTQYF. The CDR3 bases are TGCGCCAGCAGCGAGAAGACGGGCGGGGTCACAGATACGCAGTATTTT. The chain uses TRBV4-1 and TRBJ2-3; perhaps TRBD2 as D (6 bases). There are 16 residues in the CDR3. V lost 5 bases and J 2 bases, leaving 17 bases between the germline ends. Germline loops: CDR1 MGHRA, CDR2 YSYEKL.

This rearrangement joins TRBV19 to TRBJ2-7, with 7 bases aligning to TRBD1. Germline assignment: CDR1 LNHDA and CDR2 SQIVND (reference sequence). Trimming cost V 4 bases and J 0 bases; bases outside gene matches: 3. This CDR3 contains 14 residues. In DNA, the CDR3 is TGTGCCAGTAGTACCAGGGGGTACTCCTACGAGCAGTACTTC. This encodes CASSTRGYSYEQYF. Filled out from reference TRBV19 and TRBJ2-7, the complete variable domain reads DGGITQSPKYLFRKEGQNVTLSCEQNLNHDAMYWYRQDPGQGLRLIYYSQIVNDFQKGDIAEGYSVSREKKESFPLTVTSAQKNPTAFYLCASSTRGYSYEQYFGPGTRLTVT.

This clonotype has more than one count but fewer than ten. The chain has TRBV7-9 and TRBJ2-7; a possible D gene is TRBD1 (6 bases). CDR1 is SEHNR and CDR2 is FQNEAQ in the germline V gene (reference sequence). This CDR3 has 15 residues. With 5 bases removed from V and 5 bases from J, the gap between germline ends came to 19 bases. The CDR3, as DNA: TGTGCCAGCAGCCCAAAAGTTTTAGGGGGTCACGAGCAGTACTTC. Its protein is CASSPKVLGGHEQYF. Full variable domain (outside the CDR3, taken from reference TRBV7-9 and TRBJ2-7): DTGVSQNPRHKITKRGQNVTFRCDPISEHNRLYWYRQTLGQGPEFLTYFQNEAQLEKSRLLSDRFSAERPKGSFSTLEIQRTEQGDSAMYLCASSPKVLGGHEQYFGPGTRLTVT.

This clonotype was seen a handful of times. This CDR3 reads CASARTRTNEKLFF. The CDR3 DNA reads TGTGCCAGCGCCCGGACAAGGACTAATGAAAAACTGTTTTTT. V gene TRBV18 combines with J gene TRBJ1-4; tentative D call: TRBD1 (5 bases). The V and J ends lost 8 bases and 2 bases respectively, with 12 bases between them. Per germline, CDR1 KGHSH and CDR2 LQKENI. This CDR3 region has 14 residues.

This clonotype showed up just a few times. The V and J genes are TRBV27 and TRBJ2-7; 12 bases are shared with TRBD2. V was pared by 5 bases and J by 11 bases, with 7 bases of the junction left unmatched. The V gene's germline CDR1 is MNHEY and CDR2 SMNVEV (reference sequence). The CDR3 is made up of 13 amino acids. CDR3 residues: CASSPGLAGQKYF. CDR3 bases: TGTGCCAGCAGTCCGGGACTAGCGGGTCAGAAGTACTTC.

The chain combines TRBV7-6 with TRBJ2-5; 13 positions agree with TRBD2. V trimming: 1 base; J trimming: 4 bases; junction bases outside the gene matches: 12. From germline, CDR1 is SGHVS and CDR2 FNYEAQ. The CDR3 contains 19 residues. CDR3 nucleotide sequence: TGTGCCAGCAGCTTAGTTCCCCTGACTAGCGGGGGGCCCCCAGAGACCCAGTACTTC. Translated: CASSLVPLTSGGPPETQYF.

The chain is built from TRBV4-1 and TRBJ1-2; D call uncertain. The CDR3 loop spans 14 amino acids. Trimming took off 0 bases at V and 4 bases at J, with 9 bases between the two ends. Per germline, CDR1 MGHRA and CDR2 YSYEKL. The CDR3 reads CASSQDGGSYGYTF. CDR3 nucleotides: TGCGCCAGCAGCCAAGATGGAGGGAGCTATGGCTACACCTTC.